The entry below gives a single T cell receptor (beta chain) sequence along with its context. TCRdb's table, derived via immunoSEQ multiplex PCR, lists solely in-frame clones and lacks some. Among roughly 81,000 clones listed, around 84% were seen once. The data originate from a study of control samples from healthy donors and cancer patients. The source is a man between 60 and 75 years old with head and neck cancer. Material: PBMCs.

Here the CDR3 reads CASSLIWNEGGGAEAFF. The CDR3 nucleotides read TGTGCCAGCAGCTTAATTTGGAATGAAGGCGGCGGAGCTGAAGCTTTCTTT. The chain recombines TRBV7-8 with TRBJ1-1; no definite D call. Germline V gives CDR1 SGHVS, CDR2 FQNEAQ. The CDR3 is 17 amino acids. V was clipped by 2 bases and J by 6 bases, with 22 bases between them.